The 20 T cell receptor beta chains in this list originate from one sample, sequenced in a study of hypomethylating agent response in myelodysplastic syndrome. Measured with immunoSEQ multiplex PCR; TCRdb has only the in-frame clones, and not every one. The table records approximately 10,000 clones, more than 80% of them present only once. Sequenced material: bone marrow, taken before or after starting hypomethylating agent treatment for myelodysplastic syndrome (not recorded which). The receptor set was obtained from a human donor with myelodysplastic syndrome.

V is TRBV28 and J is TRBJ2-7; tentative D call: TRBD2 (7 bases). Trimming took off 4 bases at V and 5 bases at J, with 15 bases between the two ends. From germline, CDR1 is MDHEN and CDR2 SYDVKM. This CDR3 contains 14 residues. Here the CDR3 DNA reads TGTGCCAGCAGTTCAAGGGGGAGGGGGGACGAGCAGTACTTC. This codes for CASSSRGRGDEQYF.

J is TRBJ2-7 and V is TRBV5-1, with 10 bases matching TRBD2. V gave up 1 base and J gave up 7 bases; unmatched junction bases: 2. The CDR3 spans 13 residues. CDR1 is SGHRS and CDR2 is YFSETQ in the germline V gene. CDR3 amino acids: CASSLNSGREQYF. The CDR3 DNA reads TGCGCCAGCAGCTTGAATAGCGGGAGGGAGCAGTACTTC.

This clone appeared once. This chain joins TRBV11-3 and TRBJ2-1; the D gene could be TRBD1 or TRBD2 (5 bases each). Germline CDR1 is SGHNT and CDR2 is YENEEA. V lost 0 bases, J lost 12 bases, and 9 bases lay in between. This CDR3 has 12 amino acids. The CDR3 coding sequence is TGTGCCAGCAGCTTAGATGGGGACCTGCAGTTCTTC. Translation: CASSLDGDLQFF.

This chain links TRBV28 with TRBJ2-7, with D unclear. The CDR3 contains 12 residues. V was pared by 4 bases and J by 3 bases, with 7 bases between. Germline loops: CDR1 MDHEN, CDR2 SYDVKM. CDR3 DNA: TGTGCCAGCAGTTCCACTTACTACGAGCAGTACTTC. As protein: CASSSTYYEQYF.

The CDR3 nucleotides read TGTGCCAGCAGCTTTACTAGCGGGAAGGCCAATGAGCAGTTCTTC. The encoded protein is CASSFTSGKANEQFF. This chain connects TRBV7-3 to TRBJ2-1; 10 bases match TRBD2. Germline CDR1 SGHTA, CDR2 FQGTGA. The CDR3 is 15 amino acids. J lost 6 bases, V lost 3 bases, and 5 bases had no gene match. The full variable domain, completed using reference TRBV7-3 and TRBJ2-1, is GAGVSQTPSNKVTEKGKYVELRCDPISGHTALYWYRQSLGQGPEFLIYFQGTGAADDSGLPNDRFFAVRPEGSVSTLKIQRTERGDSAVYLCASSFTSGKANEQFFGPGTRLTVL.

The CDR3 nucleotides read TGTGCCAGCAGGGGGGTGAATTCACCCCTCCACTTT. As protein: CASRGVNSPLHF. The chain links TRBV6-1 to TRBJ1-6, with a weak D call TRBD1 (5 bases). V was pared by 6 bases and J by 7 bases, with 7 bases between. CDR1 MNHNS and CDR2 SASEGT come from the germline V gene. This CDR3 has 12 amino acids.

The chain is built from TRBV7-9 and TRBJ2-1; maybe TRBD2 (6 bases). V was cut by 7 bases and J by 0 bases, with 13 bases left in between. The CDR3 spans 15 residues. Per the germline V gene, CDR1 is SEHNR and CDR2 is FQNEAQ (reference sequence). CDR3 residues: CASTASASSYNEQFF. The DNA of the CDR3 is TGTGCCAGCACTGCTAGCGCGAGCTCCTACAATGAGCAGTTCTTC.

V is TRBV7-9 and J is TRBJ2-3; D unclear. Germline V gene lookup returns CDR1 SEHNR and CDR2 FQNEAQ (reference sequence). V lost 4 bases to trimming and J lost 11 bases, with 10 bases between them. This CDR3 has 11 amino acids. The CDR3 sequence is CASSSYWGQYF. The CDR3 DNA follows: TGTGCCAGCAGCTCCTACTGGGGGCAGTATTTT. The whole variable domain, remainder taken from reference TRBV7-9 and TRBJ2-3, is DTGVSQNPRHKITKRGQNVTFRCDPISEHNRLYWYRQTLGQGPEFLTYFQNEAQLEKSRLLSDRFSAERPKGSFSTLEIQRTEQGDSAMYLCASSSYWGQYFGPGTRLTVL.

The rearrangement joins TRBV5-1 to TRBJ2-2, with D perhaps matching TRBD2 (6 bases). The CDR3 has 15 amino acids. The V end was cut by 0 bases, the J end by 4 bases, with 10 bases between. The V gene's germline CDR1 is SGHRS and CDR2 YFSETQ. This CDR3 reads CASSLGAGRTGELFF. The CDR3 nucleotides are TGCGCCAGCAGCTTGGGGGCGGGGCGCACCGGGGAGCTGTTTTTT.

A few counts support this clone. The genes are TRBV30 and TRBJ2-5, with 8 bases aligning to TRBD2. The CDR3 covers 16 residues. Trimming at V came to 0 bases and at J to 7 bases, leaving 13 bases not matched to a gene. Germline V lookup: CDR1 GTSNPN, CDR2 SVGIG (reference sequence). The CDR3 spells CAWSVGASGYIGTQYF. The CDR3 region has the DNA TGTGCCTGGAGTGTAGGGGCTAGCGGGTACATAGGGACCCAGTACTTC. Combining the CDR3 with reference TRBV30 and TRBJ2-5 gives the whole variable domain SQTIHQWPATLVQPVGSPLSLECTVEGTSNPNLYWYRQAAGRGLQLLFYSVGIGQISSEVPQNLSASRPQDRQFILSSKKLLLSDSGFYLCAWSVGASGYIGTQYFGPGTRLLVL.

V gene TRBV6-4 combines with J gene TRBJ2-2; TRBD2 aligns across 16 bases. The trim removed 2 bases at V and 6 bases at J, leaving 12 bases unmatched. CDR3 size: 20 residues. Germline V CDR1 and CDR2: MRHNA, SNTAGT. CDR3 coding DNA: TGTGCCAGCAGTGACCCTAGGACCCCGGGGACTAGCGGGGGGGCCGGGGAGCTGTTTTTT. Encoded protein: CASSDPRTPGTSGGAGELFF.

The chain is built from TRBV7-9 and TRBJ1-2; 7 bases agree with TRBD1. CDR1 SEHNR and CDR2 FQNEAQ come from the germline V gene (reference sequence). The CDR3 loop spans 15 amino acids. The V gene end was trimmed by 1 base and the J gene end by 8 bases; junction bases not matched to a gene: 10. The CDR3 bases are TGTGCCAGCAGCTTAGGCGGGACAGTGTACCTGGGCTACACCTTC. Its protein is CASSLGGTVYLGYTF.

The chain employs TRBV5-1 and TRBJ2-7; TRBD1 agrees at 9 bases. The CDR3 is made up of 14 amino acids. Germline V lookup: CDR1 SGHRS, CDR2 YFSETQ. The V gene end was trimmed by 2 bases and the J gene end by 3 bases; junction bases not matched to a gene: 3. The CDR3: CASSLGTGRYEQYF. The CDR3 DNA is TGCGCCAGCAGCTTAGGGACAGGGCGCTACGAGCAGTACTTC.

The chain carries TRBV9 and TRBJ2-4; no clear D gene. Germline loops: CDR1 SGDLS, CDR2 YYNGEE. The CDR3 runs to 14 residues. The V and J ends lost 3 bases and 6 bases respectively, with 13 bases between them. Here the CDR3 DNA reads TGTGCCAGCAGCGCCTCCTCTCCCTCAAACATTCAGTACTTC. As protein: CASSASSPSNIQYF.

The CDR3 loop is CASEGAGGTDTQYF. The CDR3 coding sequence is TGTGCCAGCGAGGGAGCGGGGGGCACAGATACGCAGTATTTT. This rearrangement joins TRBV2 to TRBJ2-3, with 8 bases identical to TRBD2. V was clipped by 8 bases and J by 1 base; unmatched bases: 5. This CDR3 has 14 residues. The V gene's germline CDR1 is SNHLY and CDR2 FYNNEI.

The chain carries TRBV7-9 and TRBJ2-7; TRBD2 aligns across 12 bases. Losses at the gene ends were 5 bases for V and 2 bases for J; bases not matched to a gene: 4. The CDR3 spans 15 residues. CDR1 SEHNR and CDR2 FQNEAQ come from the germline V gene (reference sequence). Here the CDR3 reads CASSPRTSGTYEQYF. CDR3 bases: TGTGCCAGCAGCCCCCGGACTAGCGGGACCTACGAGCAGTACTTC.

The V call is TRBV7-9, the J call TRBJ2-7; no reliable D call. Between the trimmed V and J ends, which lost 4 bases and 2 bases, there was a span of 15 bases. The germline V gene has CDR1 SEHNR and CDR2 FQNEAQ (reference sequence). The CDR3 has 15 residues. As DNA, the CDR3 is TGTGCCAGCAGCTCCCGGAATGAACAACCCTACGAGCAGTACTTC. The encoded protein is CASSSRNEQPYEQYF.

V is TRBV5-1 and J is TRBJ1-2, with 7 nucleotides matching TRBD1. V was pared by 4 bases and J by 7 bases, with 16 bases of the junction left unmatched. The germline V gene encodes CDR1 SGHRS and CDR2 YFSETQ. This CDR3 has 16 amino acids. CDR3 sequence reads: CASSLRQGSLLSGYTF. DNA for the CDR3: TGCGCCAGCAGCCTCCGACAGGGATCCTTATTAAGTGGCTACACCTTC.

This sequence joins TRBV11-2 and TRBJ2-7; possible D gene TRBD2, 6 bases. Germline CDR1 reads SGHAT; CDR2 reads FQNNGV. The CDR3 runs to 11 residues. V was cut by 5 bases and J by 7 bases, with 9 bases left in between. The CDR3 DNA reads as TGTGCCAGCAGCCAGGGACTTGAGCAGTACTTC. It codes for CASSQGLEQYF. Complete variable domain (other parts from reference TRBV11-2 and TRBJ2-7): EAGVAQSPRYKIIEKRQSVAFWCNPISGHATLYWYQQILGQGPKLLIQFQNNGVVDDSQLPKDRFSAERLKGVDSTLKIQPAKLEDSAVYLCASSQGLEQYFGPGTRLTVT.

This clone has a single count. The rearrangement links TRBV29-1 to TRBJ2-7; 8 bases are shared with TRBD2. Trimming removed 6 bases from V and 5 bases from J; junction bases left unmatched: 12. Looked up from germline, CDR1 is SQVTM and CDR2 is ANQGSEA. The CDR3 loop spans 14 amino acids. CDR3 amino acids: CSVKYGGGSHEQYF. Written as DNA, the CDR3 is TGCAGCGTGAAGTACGGGGGGGGATCTCACGAGCAGTACTTC.